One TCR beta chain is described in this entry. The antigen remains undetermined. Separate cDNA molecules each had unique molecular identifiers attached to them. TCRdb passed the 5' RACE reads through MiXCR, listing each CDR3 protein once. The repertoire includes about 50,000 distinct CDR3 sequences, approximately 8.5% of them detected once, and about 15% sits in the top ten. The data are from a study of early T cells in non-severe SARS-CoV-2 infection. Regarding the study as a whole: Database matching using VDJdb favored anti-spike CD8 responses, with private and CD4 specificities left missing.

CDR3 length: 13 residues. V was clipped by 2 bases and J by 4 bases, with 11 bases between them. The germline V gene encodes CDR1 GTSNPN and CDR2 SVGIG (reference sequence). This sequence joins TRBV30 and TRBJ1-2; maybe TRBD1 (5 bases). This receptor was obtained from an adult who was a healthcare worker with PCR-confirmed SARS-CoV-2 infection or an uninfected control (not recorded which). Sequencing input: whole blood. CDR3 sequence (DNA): TGTGCCTGGAGTCCTACTGGGGCCTATGGCTACACCTTC. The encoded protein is CAWSPTGAYGYTF.